Following are 20 T cell receptor beta chains from one sample sequenced in a study of cytomegalovirus exposure and HLA in healthy donors. PCR amplification relied on 60 Vbeta primers (plus 13 Jbeta primers). Measured with immunoSEQ multiplex PCR; TCRdb has only the in-frame clones, and not every one. The profile shows about 200,000 clones, 82% of them singletons. Specimen: PBMCs. The receptors come from a woman aged 45 to 65 in good health and CMV-seropositive.

The chain employs TRBV29-1 and TRBJ2-2; 7 bases line up with TRBD1. CDR3 size: 14 residues. Germline CDR1 SQVTM, CDR2 ANQGSEA. V dropped 7 bases and J dropped 2; count of bases not matched to a gene: 7. The CDR3 DNA is TGCAGCGCTCTGGGACAGACAAACACCGGGGAGCTGTTTTTT. It yields the protein CSALGQTNTGELFF.

In regard to this clone: The same CDR3 arises from other DNA sequences in this sample as well. The chain joins TRBV7-3 to TRBJ1-2, with D possibly matching TRBD1 (6 bases). V lost 1 base, J lost 5 bases, and 14 bases lay in between. The CDR3 has 15 amino acids. Germline V gene lookup returns CDR1 SGHTA and CDR2 FQGTGA. The chain's CDR3 is CASSLNPGEGYGYTF. DNA of the CDR3: TGTGCCAGCAGCTTAAACCCAGGGGAAGGGTATGGCTACACCTTC.

The V and J genes are TRBV29-1 and TRBJ1-4; D is perhaps TRBD1 (6 bases). V was shortened by 7 bases and J by 0 bases, with 15 bases between the two germline ends. Germline CDR1 is SQVTM and CDR2 is ANQGSEA. The CDR3 sequence is 15 residues long. DNA of the CDR3: TGCAGCGCGTTGGGGGCCGAGGCAACTAATGAAAAACTGTTTTTT. Translation gives CSALGAEATNEKLFF.

In its sample, this clone was seen once. The V and J genes are TRBV7-2 and TRBJ2-5; TRBD1 is a possible D gene (6 bases). The closer fit of TRBJ2-7 to the DNA end suggests the J call may be wrong. CDR1 is SGHTA and CDR2 is FQGNSA in the germline V gene. The CDR3 has 12 residues. The CDR3 reads CASSPTGTEQYF. DNA for the CDR3: TGTGCCAGCAGTCCCACAGGGACCGAGCAGTACTTC.

The chain is built from TRBV21-1 and TRBJ1-5; whether TRBD1, the table's D call, matches the DNA was not checked. TRBV21-1 is a recognized pseudogene. The CDR3 has 17 residues. CDR3 in amino acids: CASSKDFDRGYNQPQHF. The CDR3 DNA reads as TGTGCCAGCAGCAAAGATTTTGACAGGGGCTACAATCAGCCCCAGCATTTT.

This clone showed up just once. Other DNA variants within this sample encode the same CDR3. The rearrangement joins TRBV6-5 to TRBJ1-1; weak D call: TRBD1 (5 bases). The V gene lost 8 bases and the J gene lost 5 bases, with 12 bases spanning the gap. This CDR3 spans 12 amino acids. Germline V gene lookup returns CDR1 MNHEY and CDR2 SVGAGI. The CDR3 DNA follows: TGTGCCAGCCGGGGGGAAGGGACTGAAGCTTTCTTT. The encoded protein is CASRGEGTEAFF.

The chain couples TRBV5-4 to TRBJ2-2; 7 nucleotides match TRBD1. CDR1 SGHNT and CDR2 YYREEE come from the germline V gene (reference sequence). V lost 2 bases, J lost 1 base, and 5 bases stayed unmatched. The CDR3 spans 16 residues. CDR3: CASSLETGQNTGELFF. The CDR3 DNA reads as TGTGCCAGCAGCTTAGAGACAGGGCAGAACACCGGGGAGCTGTTTTTT. The full variable domain, rest sourced from reference TRBV5-4 and TRBJ2-2, is ETGVTQSPTHLIKTRGQQVTLRCSSQSGHNTVSWYQQALGQGPQFIFQYYREEENGRGNFPPRFSGLQFPNYSSELNVNALELDDSALYLCASSLETGQNTGELFFGEGSRLTVL.

The CDR3 loop is CASSLVGQGPSYEQYF. CDR3 DNA: TGCGCCAGCAGCTTGGTGGGACAGGGGCCCTCCTACGAGCAGTACTTC. The V call is TRBV5-1, the J call TRBJ2-7; 10 bases map to TRBD1. V was pared by 0 bases and J by 0 bases, with 3 bases of the junction left unmatched. The CDR3 contains 16 residues. Germline loops: CDR1 SGHRS, CDR2 YFSETQ.

This chain joins TRBV10-2 and TRBJ2-1; possible D gene TRBD2, 6 bases. V was clipped by 0 bases and J by 7 bases, with 13 bases between them. The CDR3 loop spans 15 amino acids. The germline gives CDR1 WSHSY, CDR2 SAAADI. CDR3 sequence: CASSESGGETNEQFF. Written as DNA, the CDR3 is TGCGCCAGCAGTGAGTCCGGGGGTGAGACTAATGAGCAGTTCTTC.

V gene TRBV7-8 combines with J gene TRBJ1-2; TRBD1 might be the D (6 bases). The CDR3 consists of 14 residues. Trimming took off 5 bases at V and 8 bases at J, with 18 bases between the two ends. Germline values: CDR1 SGHVS, CDR2 FQNEAQ. Here the CDR3 reads CASSPYLQGRGYTF. The CDR3 region has the DNA TGTGCCAGCAGCCCTTATTTACAGGGACGGGGCTACACCTTC.

The genes are TRBV2 and TRBJ1-1; tentatively, D is TRBD1 (5 bases). The germline CDR1 and CDR2 sequences are SNHLY and FYNNEI. CDR3 length: 13 amino acids. Trimming took 8 bases from V and 5 from J, leaving 15 bases between them. The CDR3 DNA reads as TGTGCCAGCCGGGGGGGGTTTGAGACTGAAGCTTTCTTT. Residues: CASRGGFETEAFF.

This clone was counted only a few times. This sequence joins TRBV5-1 and TRBJ2-5; no clear D gene. V lost 0 bases and J lost 5, with 11 bases in between. Looked up from germline, CDR1 is SGHRS and CDR2 is YFSETQ. The CDR3 totals 14 residues. The CDR3 DNA reads as TGCGCCAGCAGCTTGGTTTCCAGGCAGGAGACCCAGTACTTC. It specifies CASSLVSRQETQYF.

The chain recombines TRBV18 with TRBJ2-7, with 7 bases matching TRBD1. CDR3 length equals 12 residues. Germline V gene lookup returns CDR1 KGHSH and CDR2 LQKENI. V dropped 6 bases and J dropped 7; count of bases not matched to a gene: 6. The DNA for the CDR3 is TGTGCCAGCTCTTCCGGGACAGAAGAGCAGTACTTC. Translation: CASSSGTEEQYF.

This chain joins TRBV6-5 and TRBJ2-7; D perhaps matches TRBD1 (6 bases). CDR1 is MNHEY, CDR2 SVGAGI, per germline. The CDR3 is made up of 15 amino acids. V was trimmed by 1 base and J by 3 bases, leaving 13 bases between them. The CDR3 spells CASSYLGQGIYEQYF. The CDR3 bases are TGTGCCAGCAGTTACTTGGGGCAGGGGATCTACGAGCAGTACTTC.

J is TRBJ2-3 and V is TRBV27, with 7 positions matching TRBD1. CDR1 and CDR2 from the germline V gene are MNHEY and SMNVEV (reference sequence). With V trimmed by 3 bases and J by 2 bases, 5 bases remained unmatched. The CDR3 is 15 residues long. The CDR3 is CASSFNRGYTDTQYF. CDR3 bases: TGTGCCAGCAGTTTTAACAGGGGTTACACAGATACGCAGTATTTT.

J is TRBJ1-1 and V is TRBV7-9; TRBD1 is a possible D gene (5 bases). V was clipped by 5 bases and J by 3 bases, with 13 bases between them. Germline CDR1 SEHNR, CDR2 FQNEAQ (reference sequence). The CDR3 totals 14 residues. The CDR3 DNA reads TGTGCCAGCAGCGTGCTCGGGGGGTACACTGAAGCTTTCTTT. Its protein is CASSVLGGYTEAFF.

The chain is built from TRBV27 and TRBJ2-7; TRBD2 matches at 13 bases. V was pared by 6 bases and J by 5 bases, with 10 bases of the junction left unmatched. Per germline, CDR1 MNHEY and CDR2 SMNVEV (reference sequence). The CDR3 spans 16 residues. The chain's CDR3 is CASRPTTSGRINEQYF. CDR3 bases: TGTGCCAGCAGGCCAACGACTAGCGGGAGGATAAACGAGCAGTACTTC.

This sequence joins TRBV5-1 and TRBJ2-1; TRBD2 aligns across 7 bases. J lost 5 bases, V lost 1 base, and 6 bases had no gene match. Germline V gene lookup returns CDR1 SGHRS and CDR2 YFSETQ. The CDR3 loop spans 15 amino acids. CDR3 in amino acids: CASSLPSGGHNEQFF. For the CDR3, the DNA is TGCGCCAGCAGCTTGCCTTCGGGAGGCCACAATGAGCAGTTCTTC.

Written as DNA, the CDR3 is TGCGCCAGCAGCTTGGCGACTGGCAACCAGGATACGCAGTATTTT. It yields the protein CASSLATGNQDTQYF. This chain links TRBV5-1 with TRBJ2-3, with no clear D. Trimming shortened V by 0 bases and J by 6 bases, and 14 bases separated the two germline ends. This CDR3 has 15 residues. CDR1 SGHRS and CDR2 YFSETQ come from the germline V gene.

This clone was seen a handful of times. The V and J genes are TRBV5-1 and TRBJ1-3; D is unresolved. V was trimmed by 0 bases and J by 0 bases, leaving 7 bases between them. Germline CDR1 reads SGHRS; CDR2 reads YFSETQ. There are 15 residues in the CDR3. Here the CDR3 reads CASSLELPSGNTIYF. DNA for the CDR3: TGCGCCAGCAGCTTGGAGCTGCCCTCTGGAAACACCATATATTTT.